This TCR beta chain originates from a study of blood T cells in healthy people across ages. Study-wide results and caveats: Roughly linear declines in TCR beta diversity per million T cells occurred with age. Naive CD4+ cells and diversity were both higher in long-lived donors than in aged donors.

The donors, all healthy, were Caucasians living in Russia, aged roughly 6 to 100. Only a few counts were recorded for this clonotype. Its antigen is not identified. A second PCR, run for roughly 7 to 11 cycles, used a sample-barcoded 5' primer plus a J-beta primer mix. In TCRdb, the 5' RACE reads were re-called with MiXCR into one record per CDR3 protein. There are around 1.7 million distinct CDR3 sequences in the sample; 28% occur only once, and over 7% lies in the top ten. Specimen: blood. This clonotype was sampled from a woman aged 25 to 39 in good health.

In DNA form, the CDR3 reads TGCGCCAGCAGCTTTGATCCCCCGGGACAGAGCACAGATACGCAGTATTTT. Translated, it gives CASSFDPPGQSTDTQYF. The chain links TRBV5-1 to TRBJ2-3; 7 bases agree with TRBD1. Germline V CDR1 and CDR2: SGHRS, YFSETQ. Unmatched junction bases numbered 9, after V lost 2 bases and J lost 0 bases. This CDR3 has 17 residues.